This TCR beta chain was sequenced in a study of cytomegalovirus exposure and HLA in healthy donors. Healthy donors of bone marrow made up the group. The germline V gene encodes CDR1 SGDLS and CDR2 YYNGEE. With 0 bases removed from V and 3 bases from J, the gap between germline ends came to 10 bases. This CDR3 contains 14 residues. The PCR ran on 60 Vbeta and 13 Jbeta primers. Per the authors' pipeline: It was a later analysis that counted roughly 80 million unique TCR beta chains, of which about 10 million were shared. Assay used: immunoSEQ multiplex PCR; TCRdb lists only in-frame clones, some missing. V and J calls and clone size are copied from that table; D and trimming were computed from the DNA. This table has 150,000 to 200,000 clones, more than 60% appearing once.

This chain links TRBV9 with TRBJ2-7; D gene uncertain. Sequencing used PBMCs. This TCR was sampled from a woman aged 40 to 50 in good health and CMV-seropositive. The chain's CDR3 is CASSVEPDNYEQYF. The CDR3 region has the DNA TGTGCCAGCAGCGTAGAACCAGATAACTACGAGCAGTACTTC.